The 4 T cell receptor beta chains below come from one sample, sequenced in a study of shared clonotypes between healthy human individuals (dated by TCRdb to 2018 to 2020). The protocol used for the library was the immunoSEQ multiplex PCR assay. In its TCRdb copy, this immuneACCESS table keeps in-frame sequences only and misses some clones. Where compared with another copy, unresolved V genes explain less than half of these, and the others have no known cause. This sample gives 850,000 to 1,200,000 clones in total; roughly 75% of them show up just once. The ten largest clones capture about 1.5% of the sample. The sequencing sample was made of memory CD4+ T cells sorted from blood. The sample's cell subset or site label, decoded: CD45RA-negative fraction. The receptors were sampled from a man aged 18 to 30 in good health.

The gene calls are TRBV28 and TRBJ2-1; 12 bases line up with TRBD2. The CDR3 covers 16 residues. V dropped 5 bases and J dropped 4; count of bases not matched to a gene: 6. Germline assignment: CDR1 MDHEN and CDR2 SYDVKM. CDR3 DNA sequence: TGTGCCAGCAGTACCTGGACTAGCGGGGCTTACAATGAGCAGTTCTTC. It is translated as CASSTWTSGAYNEQFF.

V gene TRBV30 combines with J gene TRBJ2-5, with 10 positions matching TRBD2. J gave up 5 bases and V 0 bases, and 9 bases lay outside the gene matches. Looked up from germline, CDR1 is GTSNPN and CDR2 is SVGIG (reference sequence). The CDR3 totals 16 residues. CDR3 in DNA: TGTGCCTGGAGTGTACCGGCTAGCGGGGGATGGGAGACCCAGTACTTC. Protein sequence: CAWSVPASGGWETQYF.

The chain carries TRBV19 and TRBJ1-1, with a possible D match to TRBD1 (5 bases). From germline, CDR1 is LNHDA and CDR2 SQIVND (reference sequence). The V end lost 6 bases, the J end lost 1 base, and 15 bases lay between the germline ends. The CDR3 loop spans 15 amino acids. Here the CDR3 DNA reads TGTGCCAGTAGGCCCCCGTGGGGCACGAACACTGAAGCTTTCTTT. It translates to CASRPPWGTNTEAFF.

This sequence joins TRBV6-5 and TRBJ1-2, with TRBD1 identical over 10 bases. CDR1 and CDR2 (germline): MNHEY, SVGAGI. The V gene end was trimmed by 6 bases and the J gene end by 6 bases; junction bases not matched to a gene: 7. The CDR3 has 14 residues. CDR3 amino acids: CASSPGTGDHGYTF. In DNA, the CDR3 is TGTGCCAGCAGCCCCGGGACAGGGGATCATGGCTACACCTTC.